The TCR beta chain under discussion was sequenced for a study of T cell responses to AZD1222 COVID-19 vaccine. CDR1 is SGDLS, CDR2 YYNGEE, per germline. The length of the CDR3 is 16 residues. Trimming took 4 bases from V and 0 from J, leaving 13 bases between them. This clone appeared a single time. Its antigen is unknown. Assay used: immunoSEQ multiplex PCR; TCRdb lists only in-frame clones, some missing. The sample holds about 140,000 clones, approximately 92% seen once. General study findings and limits: Donors in the cohort were predominantly white British and more often female, and clonal diversity was possibly underestimated. Spike as a whole was targeted by vaccine-associated CD4 TCRs, dominant at 160-218 and 743-854.

The origin of this receptor is an adult in good health. This chain joins TRBV9 and TRBJ1-4; unclear D gene. Sample: peripheral blood, taken on day 0 of AZD1222 vaccination. The CDR3 reads CASSSGSLSTNEKLFF. CDR3 bases: TGTGCCAGCAGCTCGGGGTCCCTGTCAACTAATGAAAAACTGTTTTTT. Full variable domain (remainder filled in from reference TRBV9 and TRBJ1-4): DSGVTQTPKHLITATGQRVTLRCSPRSGDLSVYWYQQSLDQGLQFLIQYYNGEERAKGNILERFSAQQFPDLHSELNLSSLELGDSALYFCASSSGSLSTNEKLFFGSGTQLSVL.